A single sample gave rise to the 32 T cell receptor beta chains below, sequenced in a study of blood T cells in healthy people across ages. The use of a sample-barcoded 5' primer and a J-beta primer mix characterized a second PCR of roughly 6 to 11 cycles. TCRdb called the 5' RACE reads again in MiXCR, with one record for every CDR3 protein. The sample contains approximately 600,000 distinct CDR3 sequences, 58% of which appear only once. Sequencing was done on a sample of blood. These receptors all stem from a man in his 60s in good health.

This clonotype occurred a few times. The genes are TRBV10-3 and TRBJ2-7; tentatively, D is TRBD2 (6 bases). This CDR3 has 16 amino acids. The V end lost 3 bases, the J end lost 0 bases, and 15 bases lay between the germline ends. Germline CDR1 reads ENHRY; CDR2 reads SYGVKD. The CDR3 region is CAISDQTGGISYEQYF. Here the CDR3 DNA reads TGTGCCATCAGTGACCAGACTGGCGGGATCTCCTACGAGCAGTACTTC.

Only a few counts were recorded for this clonotype. This rearrangement joins TRBV7-2 to TRBJ2-3, with D perhaps TRBD2 (5 bases). From germline, CDR1 is SGHTA and CDR2 FQGNSA. Trimming took off 5 bases at V and 2 bases at J, with 11 bases between the two ends. There are 14 residues in the CDR3. The CDR3 region is CASSNGLSTDTQYF. The CDR3 nucleotides read TGTGCCAGCAGCAACGGACTTTCCACAGATACGCAGTATTTT. Using reference TRBV7-2 and TRBJ2-3 for the parts outside the CDR3, the full variable domain is GAGVSQSPSNKVTEKGKDVELRCDPISGHTALYWYRQSLGQGLEFLIYFQGNSAPDKSGLPSDRFSAERTGGSVSTLTIQRTQQEDSAVYLCASSNGLSTDTQYFGPGTRLTVL.

This rearrangement joins TRBV20-1 to TRBJ2-7; no clear D gene. The DNA end is a closer match to TRBJ2-5, so the J assignment may be wrong. Germline CDR1 DFQATT, CDR2 SNEGSKA (reference sequence). The CDR3 length is 13 residues. The CDR3 region has the DNA TGCAGTGCTAGCCCCGAACGGCAAGAGACCCAGTACTTC. This sequence encodes CSASPERQETQYF.

This clonotype was seen a few times. The chain joins TRBV20-1 to TRBJ2-3, with 11 bases identical to TRBD2. The germline gives CDR1 DFQATT, CDR2 SNEGSKA (reference sequence). The CDR3 sequence is 15 residues long. After removal of 6 bases from V and 3 bases from J, the junction contained 8 bases not matched to a gene. The CDR3 nucleotides read TGCAGTGCGGCAGGCATAGCGGGGGGGACAGATACGCAGTATTTT. Its protein product is CSAAGIAGGTDTQYF.

The rearrangement links TRBV3-1 to TRBJ2-5; possibly TRBD2 for D (6 bases). This CDR3 comprises 19 residues. Germline V CDR1 and CDR2: LGHDT, YNNKEL (reference sequence). V was shortened by 1 base and J by 0 bases, with 21 bases between the two germline ends. The CDR3 bases are TGTGCCAGCAGCCAAGTCGGAGGGGCCTGGTCAATCGACCAAGAGACCCAGTACTTC. Translation gives CASSQVGGAWSIDQETQYF.

The genes are TRBV10-3 and TRBJ2-1; 10 bases match TRBD2. From germline, CDR1 is ENHRY and CDR2 SYGVKD. The CDR3 runs 18 residues. With 2 bases clipped from V and 0 bases from J, the junction kept 7 bases outside the gene matches. The CDR3 DNA follows: TGTGCCATCAGTGAGGCGGGACTAGCGCGCCGCTCCTACAATGAGCAGTTCTTC. Amino acids: CAISEAGLARRSYNEQFF.

This clonotype was seen a handful of times. The chain uses TRBV5-1 and TRBJ1-2, with 9 bases identical to TRBD1. The CDR3 has 14 residues. CDR1 SGHRS and CDR2 YFSETQ come from the germline V gene. Unmatched junction bases numbered 5, after V lost 0 bases and J lost 8 bases. The CDR3 sequence: CASSLAWDRDGYTF. In DNA form, the CDR3 reads TGCGCCAGCAGCTTGGCCTGGGACAGGGACGGCTACACCTTC. Supplemented by reference TRBV5-1 and TRBJ1-2, the full variable domain reads KAGVTQTPRYLIKTRGQQVTLSCSPISGHRSVSWYQQTPGQGLQFLFEYFSETQRNKGNFPGRFSGRQFSNSRSEMNVSTLELGDSALYLCASSLAWDRDGYTFGSGTRLTVV.

This rearrangement joins TRBV3-1 to TRBJ2-7; possible D gene TRBD1, 7 bases. Germline assignment: CDR1 LGHDT and CDR2 YNNKEL (reference sequence). The CDR3 spans 16 residues. V was shortened by 1 base and J by 3 bases, with 16 bases between the two germline ends. CDR3 amino acids: CASSQGSGGHIYEQYF. DNA for the CDR3: TGTGCCAGCAGCCAAGGATCAGGGGGGCATATCTACGAGCAGTACTTC.

The CDR3 DNA reads as TGTGCCAGCAGTAAGGTCTACAATGAGCAGTTCTTC. The encoded protein is CASSKVYNEQFF. The chain employs TRBV28 and TRBJ2-1; D uncertain. Between the trimmed V and J ends, which lost 5 bases and 3 bases, there was a span of 5 bases. CDR1 is MDHEN and CDR2 is SYDVKM in the germline V gene. The CDR3 totals 12 residues. The complete variable domain, with remaining parts taken from reference TRBV28 and TRBJ2-1, reads DVKVTQSSRYLVKRTGEKVFLECVQDMDHENMFWYRQDPGLGLRLIYFSYDVKMKEKGDIPEGYSVSREKKERFSLILESASTNQTSMYLCASSKVYNEQFFGPGTRLTVL.

This chain uses TRBV11-2 with TRBJ2-1; D is possibly TRBD2 (6 bases). V was trimmed by 4 bases and J by 1 base, leaving 8 bases between them. CDR1 and CDR2 from the germline V gene are SGHAT and FQNNGV. The CDR3 length is 14 residues. DNA of the CDR3: TGTGCCAGCAGCTATAGCGGTTCCTACAATGAGCAGTTCTTC. Its protein product is CASSYSGSYNEQFF.

The chain has TRBV5-1 and TRBJ2-2; D is possibly TRBD1 or TRBD2 (5 bases each). There are 16 residues in the CDR3. V lost 1 base and J 4 bases, leaving 14 bases between the germline ends. Germline V lookup: CDR1 SGHRS, CDR2 YFSETQ. CDR3 sequence reads: CASSLSGQVGTGELFF. The CDR3, as DNA: TGCGCCAGCAGCTTGTCGGGGCAGGTTGGCACCGGGGAGCTGTTTTTT.

This clonotype appeared a few times. The chain links TRBV2 to TRBJ2-1, with 9 bases fitting TRBD1. The germline CDR1 and CDR2 sequences are SNHLY and FYNNEI. The CDR3 has 13 residues. The ends lost 4 bases at V and 11 bases at J; junction bases unmatched: 6. The CDR3 DNA reads as TGTGCCAGCAGTGGTCTGGGACAGGGCCAGCAGTTCTTC. Its translation: CASSGLGQGQQFF.

The chain joins TRBV7-9 to TRBJ2-2; D ambiguous. CDR1 is SEHNR and CDR2 is FQNEAQ in the germline V gene (reference sequence). The CDR3 is 14 amino acids. V was clipped by 0 bases and J by 4 bases, with 6 bases between them. CDR3 loop: CASSLASPTGELFF. Here the CDR3 DNA reads TGTGCCAGCAGCTTAGCGAGTCCCACCGGGGAGCTGTTTTTT.

J is TRBJ2-1 and V is TRBV5-8; 13 positions match TRBD2. Germline lookup yields CDR1 SGHTS and CDR2 YDEGEE. CDR3 length: 18 residues. The trim removed 4 bases at V and 8 bases at J, leaving 15 bases unmatched. The DNA for the CDR3 is TGTGCCAGCAGCCGGGCCTGGACTAGCGGGGGACTTTACGATGAGCAGTTCTTC. Its translation: CASSRAWTSGGLYDEQFF.

This chain links TRBV12-3 or TRBV12-4 with TRBJ2-5; 10 bases align to TRBD2. The end of the DNA fits TRBJ2-7 better, so the J call may be wrong. The CDR3 has 16 amino acids. The CDR3 loop is CASSELGLATPYEQYF. In DNA form, the CDR3 reads TGTGCCAGCAGTGAATTGGGACTAGCGACACCCTACGAGCAGTACTTC.

This chain connects TRBV18 to TRBJ2-5; D might be TRBD1 or TRBD2, each matching 5 bases. The J call is in doubt because the DNA end fits TRBJ2-7 better. This CDR3 is 14 amino acids long. Germline V CDR1 and CDR2: KGHSH, LQKENI. The CDR3 DNA sequence: TGTGCCAGCTCTAGCGCTAGGACTGGGGGCGAGCAGTACTTC. This encodes CASSSARTGGEQYF.

This chain connects TRBV7-2 to TRBJ1-2; TRBD1 might be the D (5 bases). Between the trimmed V and J ends, which lost 0 bases and 8 bases, there was a span of 10 bases. CDR1 and CDR2 from the germline V gene are SGHTA and FQGNSA. The CDR3 totals 13 residues. The CDR3 here is CASSLAGVKGYTF. DNA of the CDR3: TGTGCCAGCAGCTTAGCAGGGGTTAAGGGCTACACCTTC.

This rearrangement joins TRBV25-1 to TRBJ2-1; tentative D call: TRBD1 (6 bases). Trimming shortened V by 0 bases and J by 13 bases, and 22 bases separated the two germline ends. Germline CDR1 MGHDK, CDR2 SYGVNS. This CDR3 contains 16 residues. In DNA, the CDR3 is TGTGCCAGCAGTGAATATAACCGGGACACCCAAGAGACCCAGTTCTTC. It translates to CASSEYNRDTQETQFF.

This chain connects TRBV10-3 to TRBJ2-5, with D perhaps matching TRBD2 (6 bases). The CDR3 has 16 amino acids. Germline V CDR1 and CDR2: ENHRY, SYGVKD. Trimming shortened V by 4 bases and J by 1 base, and 16 bases separated the two germline ends. The CDR3 DNA follows: TGTGCCATCAGTGGATCCCGTGGACTAACCCAAGAGACCCAGTACTTC. Its protein product is CAISGSRGLTQETQYF.

The V and J genes are TRBV7-9 and TRBJ2-5; D possibly corresponds to TRBD2 (6 bases). V lost 2 bases and J 5 bases, leaving 15 bases between the germline ends. The CDR3 has 15 residues. Germline values: CDR1 SEHNR, CDR2 FQNEAQ (reference sequence). CDR3 region: CASSLREAGMETQYF. The CDR3 nucleotides are TGTGCCAGCAGCTTAAGGGAGGCGGGCATGGAGACCCAGTACTTC.

The rearrangement joins TRBV11-2 to TRBJ2-7, with unresolved D. V was clipped by 4 bases and J by 10 bases, with 14 bases between them. Germline V gene sequence: CDR1 SGHAT, CDR2 FQNNGV. The CDR3 loop spans 12 amino acids. The CDR3 nucleotides are TGTGCCAGCAGCTACTCGGCGGCAGTTCAGTACTTC. It codes for CASSYSAAVQYF. Variable domain in full (rest from reference TRBV11-2 and TRBJ2-7): EAGVAQSPRYKIIEKRQSVAFWCNPISGHATLYWYQQILGQGPKLLIQFQNNGVVDDSQLPKDRFSAERLKGVDSTLKIQPAKLEDSAVYLCASSYSAAVQYFGPGTRLTVT.

This chain connects TRBV4-2 to TRBJ2-5; 7 positions agree with TRBD2. This CDR3 contains 12 residues. CDR1 LGHNA and CDR2 YNFKEQ come from the germline V gene. V was pared by 3 bases and J by 11 bases, with 6 bases of the junction left unmatched. The chain's CDR3 is CASSHLGREQYF. CDR3 nucleotide sequence: TGTGCCAGCAGCCACCTTGGGCGGGAGCAGTACTTC.

The chain has TRBV20-1 and TRBJ2-3; perhaps TRBD1 as D (5 bases). Trimming took off 6 bases at V and 4 bases at J, with 14 bases between the two ends. The CDR3 has 13 amino acids. The germline V gene encodes CDR1 DFQATT and CDR2 SNEGSKA (reference sequence). The CDR3 loop reads CSATTTGSDTQYF. The CDR3 DNA reads TGCAGTGCCACCACAACAGGTTCAGATACGCAGTATTTT.

The rearrangement joins TRBV4-2 to TRBJ1-6; a possible D gene is TRBD1 (6 bases). Trimming removed 1 base at V and 7 bases at J, with 14 bases between. This CDR3 spans 16 amino acids. CDR1 is LGHNA, CDR2 YNFKEQ, per germline. Here the CDR3 reads CASSQVGGPGNSPLHF. CDR3 sequence (DNA): TGTGCCAGCAGCCAAGTCGGGGGGCCCGGGAATTCACCCCTCCACTTT.

The chain uses TRBV5-1 and TRBJ1-2; TRBD1 matches at 9 bases. The CDR3 has 17 residues. The V and J ends lost 0 bases and 4 bases, in that order; junction bases with no gene match: 10. CDR1 is SGHRS and CDR2 is YFSETQ in the germline V gene. CDR3: CASSLGLQGQGGYGYTF. The CDR3 DNA sequence: TGCGCCAGCAGCTTGGGCTTGCAGGGACAGGGCGGCTATGGCTACACCTTC.

The CDR3 coding sequence is TGTGCCACCAGCTCAACTTTGAATTCACCCCTCCACTTT. This sequence encodes CATSSTLNSPLHF. The chain couples TRBV15 to TRBJ1-6, with D unclear. Between the trimmed V and J ends, which lost 5 bases and 7 bases, there was a span of 9 bases. The CDR3 is 13 amino acids. CDR1 is LNHNV and CDR2 is YYDKDF in the germline V gene (reference sequence).

Comment on this clonotype: The DNA is omitted, as the CDR3 cannot be located on it reliably, and the CDR3 follows TCRdb's listing. The chain carries TRBV29-1 and TRBJ1-1; the DNA was not compared with TRBD1, the D call given in the table. With termini counted, the CDR3 has 19 amino acids. CDR1 and CDR2 (germline): SQVTM, ANQGSEA. This CDR3 reads CSVHAPYEQYFGPGTEAFF.

The chain links TRBV2 to TRBJ2-1; possible D gene TRBD1, 6 bases. CDR3 length: 14 residues. V gave up 1 base and J gave up 9 bases, with 13 bases separating them. Germline loops: CDR1 SNHLY, CDR2 FYNNEI. For the CDR3, the DNA is TGTGCCAGCAGTGAAGGTCAGGGGTGGAGTGAGCAGTTCTTC. This sequence encodes CASSEGQGWSEQFF.

The chain's CDR3 is CASRFHSSKNTEAFF. In nucleotides, the CDR3 is TGTGCCAGCAGATTCCACAGCAGTAAGAACACTGAAGCTTTCTTT. The J gene is TRBJ1-1, the V gene TRBV3-1, with no clear D. Germline values: CDR1 LGHDT, CDR2 YNNKEL (reference sequence). V was clipped by 6 bases and J by 1 base, with 15 bases between them. CDR3 size: 15 residues.

This clonotype came up a few times. The chain links TRBV4-1 to TRBJ2-5; 9 bases match TRBD2. The CDR3 spans 17 residues. The V and J ends lost 0 bases and 4 bases, in that order; junction bases with no gene match: 9. Per the germline V gene, CDR1 is MGHRA and CDR2 is YSYEKL. The CDR3 loop reads CASSQDQERGAGETQYF. As DNA, the CDR3 is TGCGCCAGCAGCCAAGATCAGGAGCGGGGGGCGGGAGAGACCCAGTACTTC.

This clonotype was detected only a few times. This rearrangement joins TRBV28 to TRBJ2-7, with 7 bases matching TRBD2. Germline assignment: CDR1 MDHEN and CDR2 SYDVKM. This CDR3 spans 13 amino acids. V was pared by 5 bases and J by 7 bases, with 8 bases of the junction left unmatched. The DNA for the CDR3 is TGTGCCAGCAGTCTTGAGCGGGGCCGTGAGCAGTACTTC. Its translation is CASSLERGREQYF.

The gene calls are TRBV7-2 and TRBJ2-1; no definite D call. V was trimmed by 1 base and J by 9 bases, leaving 7 bases between them. Per germline, CDR1 SGHTA and CDR2 FQGNSA. The CDR3 has 12 amino acids. CDR3: CASSLELGEQFF. The CDR3 region has the DNA TGTGCCAGCAGCTTAGAGCTGGGTGAGCAGTTCTTC.